A selection of T cell receptor beta chains follows, all from one sample in a study of PD-L1 blockade in urothelial cancer. Using immunoSEQ multiplex PCR, the repertoire was profiled, and TCRdb retains in-frame clones only, with some absent. The table has 35,000 to 40,000 clones, over 65% seen once. This material consisted of PBMCs, taken around atezolizumab (anti-PD-L1) treatment. The receptors were sampled from a man in his 60s with urothelial cancer. The CDR3 runs from the conserved cysteine through the conserved F or W. The D gene is left open where the match is weak. The listing skips clone size in some rows; elsewhere it reads once, few, many or a size class.

size	V	J	D	DNA	CDR3
NA	TRBV30	TRBJ2-3	NA	TGTGCCTGGAGCCCACGGCGGCCCCATACGCAGTATTTT	CAWSPRRPHTQYF
NA	TRBV5-6	TRBJ2-7	TRBD1	TGTGCCAGCAGCCTGGGACAGTTCTACGAGCAGTACTTC	CASSLGQFYEQYF
NA	TRBV11-2	TRBJ1-1	NA	TGTGCCAGCAGCTTTGCGGACGGAGGGAACACTGAAGCTTTCTTT	CASSFADGGNTEAFF
NA	TRBV7-6	TRBJ2-6	NA	TGTGCCAGCAGCTTAGCGGAGCCGGTTCCCTCTGGGGCCAACGTCCTGACTTTC	CASSLAEPVPSGANVLTF
NA	TRBV9	TRBJ1-6	TRBD1	TGTGCCAGCAGCGCCTTTACCGGGACAGCTAATTCACCCCTCCACTTT	CASSAFTGTANSPLHF
NA	TRBV5-1	TRBJ1-1	TRBD1	TGCGCCAGCAGCTCGGGACAGGGGGCTTTGAACACTGAAGCTTTCTTT	CASSSGQGALNTEAFF
NA	TRBV21-1	TRBJ2-3	NA	TGTGCCAGCAGCCCCCGCCGGGACTCCCACGGTACGCAGTATTTT	CASSPRRDSHGTQYF
NA	TRBV5-6	TRBJ1-3	TRBD1	TGTGCCAGCAGCTTGTCGGGGACAGGGGTTGGAAACACCATATATTTT	CASSLSGTGVGNTIYF
NA	TRBV2	TRBJ1-1	NA	TGTGCCAGCAGTGACAGGGATATCACTGAAGCTTTCTTT	CASSDRDITEAFF
NA	TRBV29-1	TRBJ1-2	TRBD1	TGCAGCGTTGCGACAGGGGGCTACTATGGCTACACCTTC	CSVATGGYYGYTF
NA	TRBV5-1	TRBJ1-1	NA	TGCGCCAGCAGCTTGGAGGGCAGGGAAGACACTGAAGCTTTCTTT	CASSLEGREDTEAFF
NA	TRBV5-8	TRBJ1-6	TRBD1	TGTGCCAGCAGCCAAAGGACAGGGGGAAGCTCCTATAATTCACCCCTCCACTTT	CASSQRTGGSSYNSPLHF
NA	TRBV5-1	TRBJ1-2	NA	TGCGCCAGCAGCCCCCGGGGGGGGCTGGGCTACACCTTC	CASSPRGGLGYTF
NA	TRBV27	TRBJ2-5	NA	TGTGCCAGCAGCGCTAGGGGGGAGACCCAGTACTTC	CASSARGETQYF
NA	TRBV19	TRBJ1-5	NA	TGTGCCAGTAGTATAGGCGGGGGCGGCAATCAGCCCCAGCATTTT	CASSIGGGGNQPQHF
NA	TRBV6-1	TRBJ2-7	TRBD1	TGTGCCAGTACCGGAAGACAGGGGAGGTACGAGCAGTACTTC	CASTGRQGRYEQYF
NA	TRBV5-8	TRBJ2-6	TRBD1	TGTGCCAGCAGCTCCTCCGGGACAGGGGGCCCTGGGGCCAACGTCCTGACTTTC	CASSSSGTGGPGANVLTF
NA	TRBV30	TRBJ1-5	NA	TGTGCCTGGAGTGTACGAGGGAGTAGCAATCAGCCCCAGCATTTT	CAWSVRGSSNQPQHF
NA	TRBV19	TRBJ2-2	TRBD1	TGTGCCAGTAGTACCGGTGGGGACAGGGGAACCGGGGAGCTGTTTTTT	CASSTGGDRGTGELFF
NA	TRBV5-8	TRBJ2-5	TRBD1	TGTGCCAGCAGCTTGGTCCGGACAGGGCTCGAGGAGACCCAGTACTTC	CASSLVRTGLEETQYF
NA	TRBV2	TRBJ2-4	TRBD2	TGTGCCAGCAGTGAGGCTAGCGGACTAGCCAAAAACATTCAGTACTTC	CASSEASGLAKNIQYF
NA	TRBV18	TRBJ1-1	NA	TGTGCCAGCCGATTAAGTGGACAGAACACTGAAGCTTTCTTT	CASRLSGQNTEAFF
NA	TRBV28	TRBJ2-3	NA	TGTGCCAGCAGTTCCGCCAGGGGCGCAGATACGCAGTATTTT	CASSSARGADTQYF
NA	TRBV28	TRBJ1-6	TRBD1	TGTGCCGGCAAGACAGGGTCGGGGAATTCACCCCTCCACTTT	CAGKTGSGNSPLHF
NA	TRBV28	TRBJ2-7	TRBD1	TGTGCCAGCAGAGGGACAGAATACATGATCTACGAGCAGTACTTC	CASRGTEYMIYEQYF
NA	TRBV1	TRBJ2-7	NA	TGCACCAGCAGCCAATCGGACAGGGTCGGTGACGAGCAGTACTTC	CTSSQSDRVGDEQYF
NA	TRBV6-1	TRBJ1-6	NA	TGTGCCAGCGAGAGGCCTTCCTATAATTCACCCCTCCACTTT	CASERPSYNSPLHF
NA	TRBV11-2	TRBJ2-7	TRBD1	TGTGCCAGCAGCGCCTTCGGGACAGGGGTCTACGAGCAGTACTTC	CASSAFGTGVYEQYF
few	TRBV6-6	TRBJ1-6	NA	TGTGCCAGCAGCTCGGACACAAATAATTCACCCCTCCACTTT	CASSSDTNNSPLHF
NA	TRBV13	TRBJ1-2	TRBD1	TGTGCCAGCAGCTCGTTACAGGGGGTGATGGATGGCTACACCTTC	CASSSLQGVMDGYTF
NA	TRBV4-1	TRBJ1-2	TRBD1	TGCGCCACGTCTACAGGGGACCCAGACTATGGCTACACCTTC	CATSTGDPDYGYTF
NA	TRBV14	TRBJ2-5	NA	TGTGCCAGCAGCCAAGATCGACTAGTAGGAGAGACCCAGTACTTC	CASSQDRLVGETQYF
few	TRBV28	TRBJ2-7	TRBD1	TGTGCCAGCAGTTTGAGTGGGACAGGGACCTACGAGCAGTACTTC	CASSLSGTGTYEQYF
once	TRBV28	TRBJ2-5	NA	TGTGCCAGCAGTTTTTACGGCCAAGAGACCCAGTACTTC	CASSFYGQETQYF
once	TRBV19	TRBJ2-1	NA	TGTGCCAGTAGTGTGACTTACAATGAGCAGTTCTTC	CASSVTYNEQFF
NA	TRBV2	TRBJ1-5	TRBD1	TGTGCCAGGGGAGGAACAGGGGTCAATCAGCCCCAGCATTTT	CARGGTGVNQPQHF
NA	TRBV4-1	TRBJ1-3	TRBD1	TGCGCCAGCAGCCGAGGGTCCTTAGGGGGCCGTTCTGGAAACACCATATATTTT	CASSRGSLGGRSGNTIYF
NA	TRBV9	TRBJ2-7	NA	TGTGCCAGCAGCGTAGAGGAGGGGGCGCCCTACGAGCAGTACTTC	CASSVEEGAPYEQYF
NA	TRBV7-8	TRBJ2-7	TRBD2	TGTGCCAGCAGCTTAGTCCTAGCGGACGAGCAGTACTTC	CASSLVLADEQYF
once	TRBV28	TRBJ1-5	NA	TGTGCCAGCAGCGTCTGGGCCACAGGTAGCAATCAGCCCCAGCATTTT	CASSVWATGSNQPQHF
NA	TRBV7-9	TRBJ2-2	NA	TGTGCCAGCAGCTTAAGTTTAGACACCGGGGAGCTGTTTTTT	CASSLSLDTGELFF
NA	TRBV5-1	TRBJ2-7	NA	TGCGCCAGCAGCTTGGAGGGGGTCGGATCCGAGCAGTACTTC	CASSLEGVGSEQYF
NA	TRBV28	TRBJ1-6	NA	TGTGCCAGCAGTTTCAGGGAGGGGAAAAATTCACCCCTCCACTTT	CASSFREGKNSPLHF
few	TRBV5-1	TRBJ1-5	NA	TGCGCCAGCAGCTTGGAGGGAGGGCCGAATCAGCCCCAGCATTTT	CASSLEGGPNQPQHF
NA	TRBV7-9	TRBJ2-6	NA	TGTGCCAGCAGGGCGGACAGCTCTGGGGCCAACGTCCTGACTTTC	CASRADSSGANVLTF
NA	TRBV5-4	TRBJ2-2	TRBD1	TGTGCCAGCAGCCGGGACAGGGCGAACACCGGGGAGCTGTTTTTT	CASSRDRANTGELFF
NA	TRBV6-6	TRBJ2-3	TRBD1	TGTGCCAGCAGCCGCAGCATAGACAGGGAAGCAGATACGCAGTATTTT	CASSRSIDREADTQYF
NA	TRBV28	TRBJ2-7	TRBD2	TGTGCCAGCAGTTTAGTCGGGGGGAACTCCTACGAGCAGTACTTC	CASSLVGGNSYEQYF
once	TRBV11-2	TRBJ2-2	NA	TGTGCCAGCAGCAGGGACATTTTGAACACCGGGGAGCTGTTTTTT	CASSRDILNTGELFF
NA	TRBV6-5	TRBJ2-1	NA	TGTGCCAGCGCTCAAACCGGGTACTCCTACAATGAGCAGTTCTTC	CASAQTGYSYNEQFF
NA	TRBV5-1	TRBJ1-1	NA	TGCGCCAGCAGCTCCCAACAGGGAGCCATGAACACTGAAGCTTTCTTT	CASSSQQGAMNTEAFF